Listed here are 26 T cell receptor beta chains from one sample, sequenced in a study of cytomegalovirus exposure and HLA in healthy donors. The primer mix had 60 Vbeta and 13 Jbeta primers. Using immunoSEQ multiplex PCR, the repertoire was profiled, and TCRdb retains in-frame clones only, with some absent. The sample holds about 150,000 clones; around 10% are singletons and the top ten take about 1.7%. The sample was PBMCs. These receptors were taken from a male donor in good health and CMV-seronegative.

V is TRBV5-6 and J is TRBJ2-1; D is perhaps TRBD2 (5 bases). Germline loops: CDR1 SGHDT, CDR2 YYEEEE. The CDR3 is made up of 17 amino acids. Trimming cost V 0 bases and J 4 bases, with 17 bases left between them. CDR3: CASSLESGFPFYNEQFF. In DNA form, the CDR3 reads TGTGCCAGCAGCTTGGAGAGCGGTTTCCCCTTTTACAATGAGCAGTTCTTC.

This clone was counted only a few times. The chain links TRBV4-2 to TRBJ2-3; 15 bases line up with TRBD2. With V trimmed by 0 bases and J by 6 bases, 10 bases remained unmatched. Germline V lookup: CDR1 LGHNA, CDR2 YNFKEQ. This CDR3 is 19 amino acids long. The CDR3 loop reads CASSQEPPRTSGREDTQYF. DNA for the CDR3: TGTGCCAGCAGCCAAGAGCCCCCCCGGACTAGCGGGAGGGAGGATACGCAGTATTTT.

This clone was seen more than once but under ten times. The chain recombines TRBV14 with TRBJ1-4; D remains unclear. The CDR3 loop spans 14 amino acids. Germline V lookup: CDR1 SGHDN, CDR2 FVKESK. With 0 bases removed from V and 5 bases from J, the gap between germline ends came to 7 bases. CDR3 nucleotide sequence: TGTGCCAGCAGCCAAGATGAGGTGAATGAAAAACTGTTTTTT. It specifies CASSQDEVNEKLFF.

This clone was seen a few times. The chain joins TRBV6-1 to TRBJ2-7, with a tentative D call TRBD2 (5 bases). Germline V CDR1 and CDR2: MNHNS, SASEGT. Trimming left V 7 bases short and J 3 bases short, with 13 bases between. The CDR3 is made up of 13 amino acids. The CDR3, as DNA: TGTGCCAGCAAGCGGCAGGACCTCTACGAGCAGTACTTC. It is translated as CASKRQDLYEQYF.

This chain uses TRBV27 with TRBJ1-5, with a tentative D call TRBD1 (5 bases). Per the germline V gene, CDR1 is MNHEY and CDR2 is SMNVEV (reference sequence). CDR3 size: 14 residues. V was clipped by 2 bases and J by 4 bases, with 9 bases between them. This chain's CDR3 is CASSLIGANQPQHF. Here the CDR3 DNA reads TGTGCCAGCAGTTTAATAGGGGCGAATCAGCCCCAGCATTTT.

V is TRBV7-8 and J is TRBJ2-7; 8 bases agree with TRBD2. The CDR3 has 14 amino acids. CDR1 and CDR2 from the germline V gene are SGHVS and FQNEAQ. The trim removed 7 bases at V and 1 base at J, leaving 6 bases unmatched. CDR3 bases: TGTGCCAGCATCTGGGGCGGGAGGTCCTACGAGCAGTACTTC. Translated, it gives CASIWGGRSYEQYF.

This clone was found a few times. CDR3 DNA: TGCGCCAGCACCTTTCGGGGATGGAACACTGAAGCTTTCTTT. This encodes CASTFRGWNTEAFF. This chain joins TRBV4-1 and TRBJ1-1; D is unclear. Germline V gene lookup returns CDR1 MGHRA and CDR2 YSYEKL. Between the trimmed V and J ends, which lost 7 bases and 1 base, there was a span of 13 bases. This CDR3 is built from 14 residues.

This clone was picked up a small number of times. This sequence joins TRBV7-2 and TRBJ2-1; 12 nucleotides match TRBD2. CDR1 is SGHTA, CDR2 FQGNSA, per germline. The V gene end was trimmed by 4 bases and the J gene end by 4 bases; junction bases not matched to a gene: 5. The CDR3 covers 16 residues. The CDR3 sequence is CASSSLAGGVYNEQFF. The CDR3 DNA is TGTGCCAGCAGCTCCCTAGCGGGGGGGGTTTACAATGAGCAGTTCTTC. Full variable domain (missing parts from reference TRBV7-2 and TRBJ2-1): GAGVSQSPSNKVTEKGKDVELRCDPISGHTALYWYRQSLGQGLEFLIYFQGNSAPDKSGLPSDRFSAERTGGSVSTLTIQRTQQEDSAVYLCASSSLAGGVYNEQFFGPGTRLTVL.

This clone was detected a few times. J is TRBJ2-1 and V is TRBV6-1; D ambiguous. CDR1 and CDR2 (germline): MNHNS, SASEGT. CDR3 length equals 15 residues. Trimming took off 4 bases at V and 9 bases at J, with 19 bases between the two ends. DNA of the CDR3: TGTGCCAGCAGTGCTATGTCCAGCCGAGGCGCTGAGCAGTTCTTC. Amino acid sequence: CASSAMSSRGAEQFF.

The sample holds a few counts of this clone. The chain employs TRBV13 and TRBJ2-1; 10 bases align to TRBD2. Trimming at V came to 1 base and at J to 5 bases, leaving 5 bases not matched to a gene. Germline CDR1 PRHDT, CDR2 FYEKMQ (reference sequence). The CDR3 totals 16 residues. CDR3: CASSLVTSGDDNEQFF. The DNA for the CDR3 is TGTGCCAGCAGCTTAGTCACTAGCGGGGATGACAATGAGCAGTTCTTC.

The chain combines TRBV4-2 with TRBJ1-4; possible D gene TRBD1, 5 bases. V shed 0 bases and J shed 8 bases, with 13 bases lying between them. The germline CDR1 and CDR2 sequences are LGHNA and YNFKEQ. The CDR3 is 15 amino acids. The CDR3 sequence: CASSQDNRQYEKLFF. CDR3 sequence (DNA): TGTGCCAGCAGCCAAGATAACCGACAGTACGAAAAACTGTTTTTT.

This clone has more than one count but fewer than ten. V and J are TRBV5-1 and TRBJ2-5; 7 positions match TRBD1. The CDR3 is made up of 13 amino acids. Germline CDR1 and CDR2: SGHRS and YFSETQ. Unmatched junction bases numbered 3, after V lost 2 bases and J lost 5 bases. The CDR3, as DNA: TGCGCCAGCAGCTTACAGGGGCCGGAGACCCAGTACTTC. This gives the protein CASSLQGPETQYF.

This clone was counted only a few times. The chain uses TRBV5-1 and TRBJ2-2; 8 nucleotides match TRBD2. Germline CDR1 SGHRS, CDR2 YFSETQ. The CDR3 contains 16 residues. V trimming: 0 bases; J trimming: 7 bases; junction bases outside the gene matches: 8. CDR3 DNA: TGCGCCAGCAGCTTGGCCTCAAGAGCGGGGGTCGGGGAGCTGTTTTTT. Its protein is CASSLASRAGVGELFF.

The chain joins TRBV5-1 to TRBJ1-2; tentatively, D is TRBD1 (5 bases). Germline V gene sequence: CDR1 SGHRS, CDR2 YFSETQ. V was shortened by 0 bases and J by 1 base, with 7 bases between the two germline ends. This CDR3 contains 14 residues. The CDR3 loop is CASSLAGGNYGYTF. In DNA, the CDR3 is TGCGCCAGCAGCTTGGCCGGGGGTAACTATGGCTACACCTTC.

The chain combines TRBV7-9 with TRBJ1-4; TRBD1 agrees at 9 bases. Losses at the gene ends were 2 bases for V and 0 bases for J; bases not matched to a gene: 4. The length of the CDR3 is 17 residues. Germline V gene lookup returns CDR1 SEHNR and CDR2 FQNEAQ (reference sequence). Here the CDR3 reads CASSLPRQGATNEKLFF. Here the CDR3 DNA reads TGTGCCAGCAGCTTACCTAGACAGGGGGCAACTAATGAAAAACTGTTTTTT.

In its sample, this clone was seen a few times. The DNA for the CDR3 is TGTGCCAGCAGCCGCGACAGTCTACAGCATTTT. Translation: CASSRDSLQHF. The rearrangement links TRBV7-9 to TRBJ1-5, with D perhaps TRBD1 (5 bases). Trimming stripped 5 bases from V and 13 bases from J, with 12 bases between. CDR3 size: 11 residues. Germline V CDR1 and CDR2: SEHNR, FQNEAQ (reference sequence).

This chain connects TRBV28 to TRBJ2-1; 7 bases fit TRBD2. J gave up 6 bases and V 1 base, and 6 bases lay outside the gene matches. The CDR3 length is 15 residues. The germline gives CDR1 MDHEN, CDR2 SYDVKM. CDR3 sequence: CASSLSREIVNEQFF. The CDR3 coding sequence is TGTGCCAGCAGTTTATCGCGGGAGATAGTCAATGAGCAGTTCTTC.

The V gene is TRBV4-1, the J gene TRBJ1-2; no clear D gene. V was pared by 1 base and J by 1 base, with 7 bases between. The CDR3 runs to 14 residues. Germline assignment: CDR1 MGHRA and CDR2 YSYEKL. The CDR3 coding sequence is TGCGCCAGCAGCCAAGGCGAGATTAACTATGGCTACACCTTC. It encodes CASSQGEINYGYTF.

The gene calls are TRBV29-1 and TRBJ2-7; D uncertain. From germline, CDR1 is SQVTM and CDR2 ANQGSEA. The V and J ends lost 6 bases and 5 bases respectively, with 17 bases between them. The CDR3 extends over 13 amino acids. This chain's CDR3 is CSVQHGRRNEQYF. The CDR3 nucleotides are TGCAGCGTCCAGCATGGGCGTCGGAACGAGCAGTACTTC.

This chain connects TRBV7-8 to TRBJ1-5; TRBD1 matches 7 bases. There are 15 residues in the CDR3. Germline CDR1 is SGHVS and CDR2 is FQNEAQ. Germline trimming cut 5 bases from V and 4 bases from J; bases unmatched to any gene: 8. The CDR3 region is CASSPRDRPNQPQHF. The CDR3 DNA is TGTGCCAGCAGCCCCCGGGACAGACCTAATCAGCCCCAGCATTTT. Full variable domain (missing parts from reference TRBV7-8 and TRBJ1-5): GAGVSQSPRYKVAKRGQDVALRCDPISGHVSLFWYQQALGQGPEFLTYFQNEAQLDKSGLPSDRFFAERPEGSVSTLKIQRTQQEDSAVYLCASSPRDRPNQPQHFGDGTRLSIL.

The chain carries TRBV29-1 and TRBJ2-5; 7 nucleotides match TRBD1. The CDR3 is 15 amino acids. Germline trimming cut 2 bases from V and 5 bases from J; bases unmatched to any gene: 11. Germline loops: CDR1 SQVTM, CDR2 ANQGSEA. The CDR3 DNA sequence: TGCAGCGTTGAACGATCCACAGGGGACGGGGAGACCCAGTACTTC. Its protein is CSVERSTGDGETQYF.

The chain recombines TRBV28 with TRBJ2-3; D is ambiguous. Trimming stripped 3 bases from V and 7 bases from J, with 11 bases between. Germline CDR1 MDHEN, CDR2 SYDVKM. The CDR3 length is 13 residues. The chain's CDR3 is CASSFSGLNTQYF. The CDR3 coding sequence is TGTGCCAGCAGTTTTTCAGGTCTTAATACGCAGTATTTT.

A few counts support this clone. The chain employs TRBV4-3 and TRBJ1-1, with D perhaps matching TRBD1 (6 bases). Trimming removed 1 base at V and 5 bases at J, with 14 bases between. The germline CDR1 and CDR2 sequences are LGHNA and YSLEER. The CDR3 length is 15 residues. Written as DNA, the CDR3 is TGCGCCAGCAGCCAAGGGCGGGGGCTGGAGACTGAAGCTTTCTTT. It codes for CASSQGRGLETEAFF.

The chain carries TRBV18 and TRBJ1-5; 9 positions match TRBD1. The CDR3 has 15 residues. The V segment lost 3 bases and the J segment 7 bases; nucleotides outside the gene matches: 7. Germline CDR1 and CDR2: KGHSH and LQKENI. In DNA, the CDR3 is TGTGCCAGCTCACCTCCGGACAGGGGTAGGCAGCCCCAGCATTTT. This codes for CASSPPDRGRQPQHF.

The chain has TRBV9 and TRBJ2-1; D is possibly TRBD2 (5 bases). The CDR3 contains 17 residues. V was clipped by 3 bases and J by 4 bases, with 20 bases between them. Germline V gives CDR1 SGDLS, CDR2 YYNGEE. The CDR3: CASSARPDSVLYNEQFF. Here the CDR3 DNA reads TGTGCCAGCAGCGCCCGACCCGATAGCGTCCTTTACAATGAGCAGTTCTTC.

This chain joins TRBV19 and TRBJ1-2, with D hard to call. With 4 bases removed from V and 8 bases from J, the gap between germline ends came to 8 bases. Germline loops: CDR1 LNHDA, CDR2 SQIVND (reference sequence). The CDR3 runs to 11 residues. The CDR3 DNA reads TGTGCCAGTAGTAGCTATCGGGGCTACACCTTC. This encodes CASSSYRGYTF.